Below, 30 T cell receptor beta chains from the same sample are listed, as sequenced in a study of lymphopenia after photon versus proton radiotherapy. Assay used: immunoSEQ multiplex PCR; TCRdb lists only in-frame clones, some missing. Among approximately 71,000 clones, approximately 91% were seen once, and the ten largest hold about 2.6%. The input for sequencing was peripheral blood, taken from a patient treated with photon-based radiotherapy. These receptors were obtained from a woman in her sixties or seventies with pancreatic cancer.

This chain connects TRBV5-1 to TRBJ2-1; TRBD2 matches at 7 bases. Germline V lookup: CDR1 SGHRS, CDR2 YFSETQ. The CDR3 sequence is 15 residues long. V shed 0 bases, J shed 9 bases, and the junction held 9 bases outside the gene matches. CDR3 DNA: TGCGCCAGCAGCTTGGGGGTGACTAGCCTCGGTGAGCAGTTCTTC. As protein: CASSLGVTSLGEQFF.

V and J are TRBV28 and TRBJ2-7; no firm D call. The germline V gene has CDR1 MDHEN and CDR2 SYDVKM. The CDR3 consists of 11 residues. V dropped 2 bases and J dropped 3 bases, with 2 bases sitting between them. In DNA, the CDR3 is TGTGCCAGCAGTTTAGTCTACGAGCAGTACTTC. This translates into CASSLVYEQYF.

V gene TRBV5-4 combines with J gene TRBJ2-2; D is possibly TRBD2 (5 bases). V was trimmed by 7 bases and J by 5 bases, leaving 15 bases between them. Germline V gives CDR1 SGHNT, CDR2 YYREEE (reference sequence). This CDR3 region has 14 residues. CDR3 residues: CASRAAGRTGELFF. The DNA for the CDR3 is TGTGCCAGCCGGGCGGCGGGTAGAACCGGGGAGCTGTTTTTT.

The chain joins TRBV4-2 to TRBJ1-3, with D possibly matching TRBD1 (5 bases). The V gene lost 0 bases and the J gene lost 0 bases, with 12 bases spanning the gap. CDR1 and CDR2 (germline): LGHNA, YNFKEQ. The CDR3 has 17 amino acids. The CDR3: CASSQDPPGSSGNTIYF. CDR3 nucleotides: TGTGCCAGCAGCCAAGATCCACCAGGGAGCTCTGGAAACACCATATATTTT.

V usage is TRBV28 and J usage is TRBJ2-1; 11 nucleotides line up with TRBD2. Losses at the gene ends were 6 bases for V and 8 bases for J; bases not matched to a gene: 6. The CDR3 sequence is 14 residues long. Germline V CDR1 and CDR2: MDHEN, SYDVKM. CDR3 nucleotides: TGTGCCAGCAGATTAGCGGGAGGGCACGATGAGCAGTTCTTC. This sequence encodes CASRLAGGHDEQFF.

The chain combines TRBV9 with TRBJ2-1; the D call may be TRBD1 or TRBD2 (6 bases each). Germline lookup yields CDR1 SGDLS and CDR2 YYNGEE. The CDR3 covers 18 residues. Between the trimmed V and J ends, which lost 0 bases and 4 bases, there was a span of 20 bases. CDR3 sequence: CASSVGVVGGGGYNEQFF. The CDR3 coding sequence is TGTGCCAGCAGCGTAGGGGTCGTAGGCGGAGGGGGATACAATGAGCAGTTCTTC.

This clone came up once. The chain carries TRBV10-2 and TRBJ1-5; D unclear. The CDR3 covers 14 residues. The V and J ends lost 0 bases and 4 bases respectively, with 7 bases between them. CDR1 is WSHSY, CDR2 SAAADI, per germline. CDR3 sequence: CASSESNENQPQHF. The CDR3 DNA reads as TGCGCCAGCAGTGAGTCTAACGAAAATCAGCCCCAGCATTTT.

The gene calls are TRBV6-4 and TRBJ2-4; TRBD2 is a possible D gene (6 bases). Germline-derived CDR1 and CDR2 are MRHNA and SNTAGT. V was clipped by 8 bases and J by 3 bases, with 17 bases between them. The CDR3 has 15 amino acids. The CDR3 DNA follows: TGTGCCAGCTGTTCCCGGGAGAAGGGCAAAAACATTCAGTACTTC. Translating gives CASCSREKGKNIQYF.

J is TRBJ1-4 and V is TRBV10-3, with a possible D match to TRBD1 (6 bases). Germline V lookup: CDR1 ENHRY, CDR2 SYGVKD. CDR3 size: 16 residues. With 0 bases removed from V and 14 bases from J, the gap between germline ends came to 22 bases. The CDR3 bases are TGTGCCATCAGTGAGTCGGGCAGGTCGGGACACATAAATCTGTTTTTT. Protein sequence: CAISESGRSGHINLFF.

This chain uses TRBV20-1 with TRBJ2-1; D uncertain. There are 11 residues in the CDR3. Germline values: CDR1 DFQATT, CDR2 SNEGSKA (reference sequence). Trimming left V 0 bases short and J 6 bases short, with 3 bases between. This CDR3 reads CSARDPNEQFF. Written as DNA, the CDR3 is TGCAGTGCTAGAGATCCCAATGAGCAGTTCTTC.

This rearrangement joins TRBV15 to TRBJ2-5, with TRBD2 as a possible D gene (6 bases). Germline CDR1 is LNHNV and CDR2 is YYDKDF (reference sequence). Trimming stripped 3 bases from V and 5 bases from J, with 16 bases between. The CDR3 contains 15 residues. Here the CDR3 reads CATSSFGGSEETQYF. CDR3 bases: TGTGCCACCAGCAGTTTTGGGGGGAGCGAGGAGACCCAGTACTTC.

The chain carries TRBV4-1 and TRBJ2-7, with TRBD2 matching over 13 bases. CDR3 length: 16 amino acids. Germline loops: CDR1 MGHRA, CDR2 YSYEKL. Trimming took 4 bases from V and 3 from J; bases not matched to a gene: 6. CDR3 bases: TGCGCCAGCAGCCCCGGGACTAGCGGGATTTTCTACGAGCAGTACTTC. It encodes CASSPGTSGIFYEQYF.

The chain couples TRBV15 to TRBJ1-1; a weak D match, TRBD1 (5 bases). Germline V CDR1 and CDR2: LNHNV, YYDKDF (reference sequence). CDR3 length: 15 residues. Trimming took 1 base from V and 10 from J, leaving 19 bases between them. The CDR3 DNA reads as TGTGCCACCAGCAGAGCTAGTCCGGGACCCTGGGGAGCTTTCTTT. Protein sequence: CATSRASPGPWGAFF.

The rearrangement uses TRBV5-4 and TRBJ2-1; D is ambiguous. With 2 bases removed from V and 10 bases from J, the gap between germline ends came to 10 bases. Germline V gene sequence: CDR1 SGHNT, CDR2 YYREEE (reference sequence). CDR3 size: 12 residues. This chain's CDR3 is CASSFRADEQFF. The CDR3 region has the DNA TGTGCCAGCAGCTTTCGGGCAGACGAGCAGTTCTTC.

This rearrangement joins TRBV4-3 to TRBJ2-5; D perhaps matches TRBD2 (5 bases). CDR1 is LGHNA, CDR2 YSLEER, per germline. V was trimmed by 1 base and J by 6 bases, leaving 18 bases between them. This CDR3 spans 16 amino acids. This CDR3 reads CASSQAVSSGIQTQYF. CDR3 nucleotide sequence: TGCGCCAGCAGCCAAGCGGTGTCGTCGGGGATCCAGACCCAGTACTTC.

The CDR3 DNA follows: TGTGCCAGCCTTAGCGGGACAAGTCAAATGGGTGAACCCTACGAGCAGTACTTC. This gives the protein CASLSGTSQMGEPYEQYF. The chain joins TRBV5-8 to TRBJ2-7; 8 bases match TRBD2. This CDR3 is 18 amino acids long. Germline CDR1 is SGHTS and CDR2 is YDEGEE. V was clipped by 7 bases and J by 2 bases; unmatched bases: 20.

The V and J genes are TRBV10-3 and TRBJ1-1, with a weak D call TRBD1 (5 bases). The CDR3 extends over 16 amino acids. Germline values: CDR1 ENHRY, CDR2 SYGVKD. The V end lost 1 base, the J end lost 2 bases, and 14 bases lay between the germline ends. CDR3 sequence reads: CAISELFVGDNTEAFF. CDR3 nucleotides: TGTGCCATCAGTGAGTTGTTTGTCGGGGACAACACTGAAGCTTTCTTT.

The chain recombines TRBV9 with TRBJ1-1; no clear D gene. Looked up from germline, CDR1 is SGDLS and CDR2 is YYNGEE. Between the trimmed V and J ends, which lost 0 bases and 8 bases, there was a span of 8 bases. This CDR3 is built from 12 residues. CDR3 DNA sequence: TGTGCCAGCAGCGTAGACAGTTCAGAAGCTTTCTTT. This codes for CASSVDSSEAFF.

The chain carries TRBV6-4 and TRBJ2-1; TRBD1 matches at 7 bases. The V and J ends lost 6 bases and 6 bases, in that order; junction bases with no gene match: 11. From germline, CDR1 is MRHNA and CDR2 SNTAGT. The length of the CDR3 is 15 residues. In nucleotides, the CDR3 is TGTGCCAGCAGCGCTACTCTTGACAGGGCCAATGAGCAGTTCTTC. Amino acid sequence: CASSATLDRANEQFF.

The V call is TRBV7-8, the J call TRBJ2-7, with D perhaps matching TRBD2 (5 bases). The germline gives CDR1 SGHVS, CDR2 FQNEAQ. The CDR3 spans 15 residues. Trimming took 5 bases from V and 3 from J, leaving 17 bases between them. Here the CDR3 reads CASSQVLGTSYEQYF. CDR3 bases: TGTGCCAGCAGCCAAGTTTTGGGTACTAGCTACGAGCAGTACTTC.

Concerning this clone itself: The limits of the CDR3 on the DNA are not certain, so only TCRdb's listed CDR3 is given. The gene calls are TRBV11-2 and TRBJ1-1. Looked up from germline, CDR1 is SGHAT and CDR2 is FQNNGV. The CDR3 is 12 residues long, ends included. The CDR3 here is CASSFRGREAFF.

The chain uses TRBV5-6 and TRBJ2-7, with 8 bases identical to TRBD2. Germline V gene lookup returns CDR1 SGHDT and CDR2 YYEEEE. V was pared by 3 bases and J by 13 bases, with 9 bases of the junction left unmatched. The CDR3 loop spans 12 amino acids. CDR3 loop: CASSSPTGGLYF. The DNA for the CDR3 is TGTGCCAGCAGCTCGCCGACGGGAGGGCTCTACTTC.

J is TRBJ1-5 and V is TRBV6-1; TRBD1 is a possible D gene (6 bases). With 5 bases removed from V and 5 bases from J, the gap between germline ends came to 13 bases. CDR1 and CDR2 from the germline V gene are MNHNS and SASEGT. The CDR3 is 14 residues long. The CDR3 protein is CASSRDIRYQPQHF. CDR3 nucleotide sequence: TGTGCCAGCAGTCGGGACATTCGCTATCAGCCCCAGCATTTT.

This rearrangement joins TRBV29-1 to TRBJ2-1; 7 positions agree with TRBD2. The CDR3 spans 14 residues. Losses at the gene ends were 6 bases for V and 2 bases for J; bases not matched to a gene: 7. The germline V gene encodes CDR1 SQVTM and CDR2 ANQGSEA. DNA of the CDR3: TGCAGCGTCCACGGGGGGACCACCTACAATGAGCAGTTCTTC. This gives the protein CSVHGGTTYNEQFF.

The rearrangement joins TRBV29-1 to TRBJ2-1; 8 nucleotides agree with TRBD2. The CDR3 covers 14 residues. Germline loops: CDR1 SQVTM, CDR2 ANQGSEA. Trimming cost V 1 base and J 3 bases; bases outside gene matches: 2. The CDR3 loop is CSVEGTSRYNEQFF. As DNA, the CDR3 is TGCAGCGTTGAAGGGACTAGCCGCTACAATGAGCAGTTCTTC.

This clone appeared once. The chain uses TRBV2 and TRBJ2-7, with 9 bases aligning to TRBD1. This CDR3 region has 15 residues. Germline V gives CDR1 SNHLY, CDR2 FYNNEI. With 7 bases clipped from V and 0 bases from J, the junction kept 7 bases outside the gene matches. CDR3 nucleotides: TGTGCCAGCACCCCAGGGACAGGGCCCTCCTACGAGCAGTACTTC. Translated, it gives CASTPGTGPSYEQYF. Looking up the rest from reference TRBV2 and TRBJ2-7 gives the full variable domain: EPEVTQTPSHQVTQMGQEVILRCVPISNHLYFYWYRQILGQKVEFLVSFYNNEISEKSEIFDDQFSVERPDGSNFTLKIRSTKLEDSAMYFCASTPGTGPSYEQYFGPGTRLTVT.

The chain employs TRBV6-1 and TRBJ1-4; perhaps TRBD1 as D (5 bases). Germline V gives CDR1 MNHNS, CDR2 SASEGT. The CDR3 is 16 amino acids. Trimming stripped 4 bases from V and 2 bases from J, with 14 bases between. CDR3 nucleotide sequence: TGTGCCAGCAGTGGATTTAACCGGGACACTAATGAAAAACTGTTTTTT. Protein product: CASSGFNRDTNEKLFF.

This clone was seen a single time. The chain carries TRBV11-2 and TRBJ2-2, with D possibly matching TRBD1 (6 bases). The germline gives CDR1 SGHAT, CDR2 FQNNGV. Trimming left V 5 bases short and J 0 bases short, with 10 bases between. The length of the CDR3 is 15 residues. DNA of the CDR3: TGTGCCAGCAGCCAACAGGGCTCGAACACCGGGGAGCTGTTTTTT. Translation: CASSQQGSNTGELFF.

The chain couples TRBV27 to TRBJ2-1; D gene ambiguous. Germline assignment: CDR1 MNHEY and CDR2 SMNVEV (reference sequence). V lost 7 bases and J lost 7, with 17 bases in between. This CDR3 contains 14 residues. The CDR3 DNA follows: TGTGCCAGCACCCCCTTGCTTCGACCAAATGAGCAGTTCTTC. Translating it yields CASTPLLRPNEQFF.

The J gene is TRBJ1-2, the V gene TRBV28, with 11 bases that match TRBD1. With 3 bases clipped from V and 1 base from J, the junction kept 7 bases outside the gene matches. The germline CDR1 and CDR2 sequences are MDHEN and SYDVKM. This CDR3 comprises 17 residues. As DNA, the CDR3 is TGTGCCAGCAGTTTGAGGACAGGGGGCGTTGGTAACTATGGCTACACCTTC. Amino acid sequence: CASSLRTGGVGNYGYTF.